Listed below are T cell receptor beta chains from one sample, sequenced in a study of T cell repertoires in cytomegalovirus infection. These receptors have no known antigen. TCRdb processed the reads anew with MiXCR; each CDR3 protein has one entry. The data show tens of thousands of distinct CDR3 sequences, around 49% seen once. The source was CD8+ T cells from cultured PBMCs, collected from culture after CMV antigen stimulation. These TCRs come from a human donor in good health (CMV status not recorded). Some clones in this sample may be carry-over from other donors' samples. Both conserved end residues are part of each CDR3. The D gene is left open where the match is weak. The size of a clone is reported for some rows only, either as once, few or many, or as a class for expanded clones.

>once|TRBJ2-7|.|TRBV6-6
TGTGCCAGCAGTTTTAAGGCCCAGGGCCACGAGCAGTACTTC
CASSFKAQGHEQYF
>.|TRBJ1-3|TRBD1|TRBV4-1
TGCGCCAGCAGCCTTCCGGACAGGAGCTCTGGAAACACCATATATTTT
CASSLPDRSSGNTIYF
>.|TRBJ2-1|.|TRBV5-1
TGCGCCAGCAGCCACACCCGGGGGAGCGGGTCCTACAATGAGCAGTTCTTC
CASSHTRGSGSYNEQFF
>.|TRBJ1-1|TRBD1|TRBV19
TGTGCCAGTAGCCGGGGACAGCTGAACACTGAAGCTTTCTTT
CASSRGQLNTEAFF
>few|TRBJ1-1|TRBD1|TRBV28
TGTGCCAGCAGCCCGCGGACAGGGCTGAACACTGAAGCTTTCTTT
CASSPRTGLNTEAFF
>.|TRBJ2-1|TRBD2|TRBV28
TGTGCCAGCGGACCTTTCCGCGGGAGAGGGTACAATGAGCAGTTCTTC
CASGPFRGRGYNEQFF
>few|TRBJ2-7|TRBD2|TRBV27
TGTGCCAGCAGTTGGCGGGGGAGGCACCACGAGCAGTACTTC
CASSWRGRHHEQYF
>few|TRBJ2-7|TRBD1|TRBV12-3/TRBV12-4
TGTGCCAGCAGAGATACCGACAGGGCCCCTTATGAGCAGTACTTC
CASRDTDRAPYEQYF
>.|TRBJ2-5|.|TRBV24-1
TGTGCCACCAGTGACCCCGTGGCCCAAGAGACCCAGTACTTC
CATSDPVAQETQYF
>few|TRBJ2-1|TRBD2|TRBV18
TGTGCCAGCTCCAGCGGGAACAATGAGCAGTTCTTC
CASSSGNNEQFF
>.|TRBJ1-2|.|TRBV7-2
TGTGCCAGCAGCGCGGATCCTCGAAACTATGGCTACACCTTC
CASSADPRNYGYTF
>.|TRBJ1-1|.|TRBV6-5
TGTGCCAGCAGCAAACACCCTAGCACTAGGGCTTTCTTT
CASSKHPSTRAFF
>.|TRBJ2-7|.|TRBV7-2
TGTGCCAGCAGCTTAGTTTCCGGGTCGAAGGGGCAGTACTTC
CASSLVSGSKGQYF
>.|TRBJ1-2|.|TRBV25-1
TGTGCCAGCAGTGAATATAGTGGCTACACCTTC
CASSEYSGYTF
>.|TRBJ1-4|.|TRBV7-8
TGTGCCAGCAGCTTAGATCGAAGGGGGACCTATGAAAAACTGTTTTTT
CASSLDRRGTYEKLFF
>.|TRBJ2-3|TRBD2|TRBV10-3
TGTGCCATCAGTGAGTCCGGTCTAGCGGGCACAGATACGCAGTATTTT
CAISESGLAGTDTQYF
>few|TRBJ1-4|TRBD1|TRBV7-8
TGTGCCAGCAGCTTAGGCTGGACAGGGGATCGGTTTTTT
CASSLGWTGDRFF
>few|TRBJ2-4|.|TRBV6-2/TRBV6-3
TGTGCCAGCAAGGATCCCAAAAACATTCAGTACTTC
CASKDPKNIQYF
>.|TRBJ2-2|.|TRBV6-1
TGTGCCAGCACCATGACCCCGTGGGGGGAGGATAAGGTCGGGGAGCTGTTTTTT
CASTMTPWGEDKVGELFF
>.|TRBJ2-2|.|TRBV24-1
TGTGCCACCAGTGATTACGGGTACACCGGGGAGCTGTTTTTT
CATSDYGYTGELFF
>.|TRBJ2-3|TRBD2|TRBV27
TGTGCCAGTTCTAGCGGGCCAACAGATACGCAGTATTTT
CASSSGPTDTQYF
>few|TRBJ1-2|.|TRBV7-6
TGTGCCAGCAGCTTAGGGCAGGGCTATGGCTACACCTTC
CASSLGQGYGYTF
>few|TRBJ1-4|.|TRBV2
TGTGCCAGCAGTCCCCCCGGCAGGATTAATGAAAAACTGTTTTTT
CASSPPGRINEKLFF
>few|TRBJ2-7|TRBD1|TRBV11-2
TGTGCCAGCAGCTTATTCGATGGGGACAGTTTTTTCTACGAGCAGTACTTC
CASSLFDGDSFFYEQYF
>few|TRBJ2-1|.|TRBV6-2/TRBV6-3
TGTGCCAGCAGTTCTGCCGAGTGGGAGGTAGCCTTCTCCTACAATGAGCAGTTCTTC
CASSSAEWEVAFSYNEQFF
>few|TRBJ2-7|.|TRBV5-6
TGTGCCAGCAGCCAACCTACCCAACCCTCCTACGAGCAGTACTTC
CASSQPTQPSYEQYF
>.|TRBJ2-7|.|TRBV11-2
TGTGCCAGCAGCCCTCAGTACAGGGCCTCCCGCTCCTACGAGCAGTACTTC
CASSPQYRASRSYEQYF
>few|TRBJ2-3|.|TRBV4-2
TGTGCCAGCAGCCAAGATTGGACGGGAGATACGCAGTATTTT
CASSQDWTGDTQYF
>many|TRBJ2-1|.|TRBV7-2
TGTGCCAGCAGCTGGCGGACAGACAATGAGCAGTTCTTC
CASSWRTDNEQFF
>.|TRBJ1-2|.|TRBV24-1
TGTGCCACCACTGCAGGTGGCTATGGCTACACCTTC
CATTAGGYGYTF
>few|TRBJ1-1|.|TRBV4-2
TGTGCCAGCAGCCAAGATCCCATACAGGGCCTGACGAACACTGAAGCTTTCTTT
CASSQDPIQGLTNTEAFF
>.|TRBJ2-7|.|TRBV28
TGTGCCAGCAGTTTCGGGGGTGTCGAGCAGTACTTC
CASSFGGVEQYF
>few|TRBJ2-2|.|TRBV29-1
TGCAGCGTTGATCAGGGAAGGGGGGAGCTGTTTTTT
CSVDQGRGELFF
>.|TRBJ2-7|.|TRBV7-9
TGTGCCAGCAGCCAGGGGATCCCCTACGAGCAGTACTTC
CASSQGIPYEQYF
>once|TRBJ2-7|.|TRBV5-6
TGTGCCAGCAGCTTGGTGGGGCCCTCCTACGAGCAGTACTTC
CASSLVGPSYEQYF
>.|TRBJ2-2|.|TRBV12-3/TRBV12-4
TGTGCCAGCAGTTTAATCGCGGTTAGGCGGAACACCGGGGAGCTGTTTTTT
CASSLIAVRRNTGELFF
>few|TRBJ2-5|TRBD1|TRBV20-1
TGCAGTGCTTCCGACAGGGGGCGACGAGAGACCCAGTACTTC
CSASDRGRRETQYF
>.|TRBJ2-1|TRBD2|TRBV6-6
TGTGCCAGCAGTTCCGGGAGGGCAGGCTACAATGAGCAGTTCTTC
CASSSGRAGYNEQFF
>.|TRBJ2-1|.|TRBV27
TGTGCCAGCAGTTTGGGGCCCCGGAATGAGCAGTTCTTC
CASSLGPRNEQFF
>many|TRBJ2-3|.|TRBV7-8
TGTGCCAGCAACTTAGAGGCAGATACGCAGTATTTT
CASNLEADTQYF
>.|TRBJ2-7|TRBD1|TRBV27
TGTGCCAGCGGACAGGACCCGCTACCCTCCTACGAGCAGTACTTC
CASGQDPLPSYEQYF
>few|TRBJ2-2|TRBD1|TRBV11-2
TGTGCCAGCAGCACCCCCACAGGGGGTAGGAACACCGGGGAGCTGTTTTTT
CASSTPTGGRNTGELFF
>once|TRBJ2-3|.|TRBV10-1
TGCGCCAGCAGCAGGGACTCACCGACAGATACGCAGTATTTT
CASSRDSPTDTQYF
>few|TRBJ1-1|.|TRBV6-5
TGTGCCAGCAGTTACGAGAACACTGAAGCTTTCTTT
CASSYENTEAFF
>few|TRBJ2-3|.|TRBV7-3
TGTGCCAGCAGCCCCGGTATCCGGGAGAGCACAGATACGCAGTATTTT
CASSPGIRESTDTQYF
>few|TRBJ1-2|.|TRBV10-3
TGTGCCATCAGGGATACAGGGAATGGCTACACCTTC
CAIRDTGNGYTF
>.|TRBJ2-7|.|TRBV7-6
TGTGCCAGCAGCTTTACAACCGGGACAAGGTACGAGGAGCAGTACTTC
CASSFTTGTRYEEQYF
>.|TRBJ2-7|.|TRBV7-2
TGTGCCAGCAGCCCTTTCCCCTCGAAAGGGACCTCCTACGAGCAGTACTTC
CASSPFPSKGTSYEQYF
>.|TRBJ1-5|TRBD1|TRBV7-6
TGTGCCAGCGTCGGGACAGGGAGCAATCAGCCCCAGCATTTT
CASVGTGSNQPQHF
>.|TRBJ2-1|TRBD2|TRBV7-2
TGTGCCAGCAGCTTAGCGAGGCTGGCTGCCTCGGGAGGCTACAACAATGAGCAGTTCTTC
CASSLARLAASGGYNNEQFF
>.|TRBJ1-1|.|TRBV6-1
TGTGCCAGCAGTGATCATTATAACACTGAAGCTTTCTTT
CASSDHYNTEAFF